What follows are 5 T cell receptor beta chains derived from one specimen sequenced in a study of cytomegalovirus exposure and HLA in healthy donors. Sequencing was performed with immunoSEQ multiplex PCR; in TCRdb, only in-frame clones are kept and a portion is missing. The table shows 55,000 to 70,000 clones, with about 92% occurring only once. Sequencing was carried out using PBMCs. These receptors came from a man younger than 35 in good health and CMV-seropositive.

CDR3 region: CASSLRRQLLAKNIQYF. The CDR3 DNA sequence: TGTGCCAGCAGTTTAAGGAGGCAGTTGCTAGCCAAAAACATTCAGTACTTC. The chain links TRBV28 to TRBJ2-4, with D perhaps TRBD2 (5 bases). V lost 2 bases to trimming and J lost 0 bases, with 14 bases between them. Per germline, CDR1 MDHEN and CDR2 SYDVKM. CDR3 length equals 17 residues.

The chain joins TRBV2 to TRBJ2-1; 7 nucleotides align to TRBD2. The CDR3 contains 19 residues. CDR1 is SNHLY and CDR2 is FYNNEI in the germline V gene. V lost 8 bases, J lost 4 bases, and 23 bases stayed unmatched. The CDR3 reads CASRESFLGAGSGYNEQFF. The CDR3 DNA reads TGTGCCAGCCGAGAAAGCTTTTTGGGAGCGGGGTCCGGATACAATGAGCAGTTCTTC.

This rearrangement joins TRBV10-3 to TRBJ2-5; TRBD1 matches 9 bases. The CDR3 covers 15 residues. Germline loops: CDR1 ENHRY, CDR2 SYGVKD. V dropped 11 bases and J dropped 4; count of bases not matched to a gene: 14. This CDR3 is CASSSSGTGPETQYF. CDR3 bases: TGTGCCTCGTCATCCTCGGGGACAGGGCCAGAGACCCAGTACTTC.

The chain is built from TRBV4-1 and TRBJ2-2; 10 positions match TRBD2. After removal of 4 bases from V and 1 base from J, the junction contained 3 bases not matched to a gene. The CDR3 runs 16 residues. Germline V CDR1 and CDR2: MGHRA, YSYEKL. The CDR3 region is CASSLLAGGNTGELFF. CDR3 nucleotide sequence: TGCGCCAGCAGCCTTTTAGCGGGAGGGAACACCGGGGAGCTGTTTTTT.

The chain carries TRBV4-1 and TRBJ1-4; 11 positions match TRBD1. The CDR3 length is 15 residues. V trimming: 3 bases; J trimming: 8 bases; junction bases outside the gene matches: 5. CDR1 is MGHRA, CDR2 YSYEKL, per germline. Here the CDR3 DNA reads TGCGCCAGCAGCCATCCGGGACAGGGGGACGAAAAACTGTTTTTT. Its translation: CASSHPGQGDEKLFF.